A single sample gave rise to the 29 T cell receptor beta chains below, sequenced in a study of shared clonotypes between healthy human individuals (dated by TCRdb to 2018 to 2021). Receptors were amplified or captured by the immunoSEQ multiplex PCR assay. The immuneACCESS repertoire file appears here via TCRdb, limited to in-frame rearrangements. These files lack a portion of the clones; in checked studies, under half of the deficit traces to unresolved V genes, and the cause of the others is not known. The sample table lists about a million clones, about 77% of them with a count of one. About 1.5% of the sample is in the top ten clones. Sequenced material: memory CD4+ T cells sorted from blood. This specimen's cell subset or site label, interpreted: CD45RA-negative fraction. Receptor source: a man aged 18 to 29 in good health.

CDR3 in amino acids: CASSYFGGPDTGELFF. The CDR3 DNA follows: TGTGCCAGCAGTTACTTTGGGGGGCCGGACACCGGGGAGCTGTTTTTT. The rearrangement links TRBV6-6 to TRBJ2-2; either TRBD1 or TRBD2 may supply D (6 bases each). CDR3 length equals 16 residues. Germline CDR1 and CDR2: MNHNY and SVGAGI (reference sequence). Between the trimmed V and J ends, which lost 1 base and 3 bases, there was a span of 12 bases.

The V and J genes are TRBV29-1 and TRBJ2-5; D unresolved. Germline CDR1 and CDR2: SQVTM and ANQGSEA. Trimming cost V 2 bases and J 1 base, with 8 bases left between them. The CDR3 sequence is 13 residues long. CDR3 sequence: CSVERAAQETQYF. CDR3 DNA sequence: TGCAGCGTTGAAAGGGCCGCCCAAGAGACCCAGTACTTC.

The V gene is TRBV6-1, the J gene TRBJ2-5, with TRBD2 as a possible D gene (6 bases). The CDR3 runs 15 residues. V was cut by 7 bases and J by 5 bases, with 20 bases left in between. Per the germline V gene, CDR1 is MNHNS and CDR2 is SASEGT. Written as DNA, the CDR3 is TGTGCCAGCATGGACTGGCCGGGAGACCGGGAGACCCAGTACTTC. As protein: CASMDWPGDRETQYF.

The CDR3, as DNA: TGCGCCAGCAGCTACAGGACTAGCGGGAGGGGCGAGACCCAGTACTTC. Residues: CASSYRTSGRGETQYF. The chain joins TRBV5-1 to TRBJ2-5; 15 bases are shared with TRBD2. The trim removed 3 bases at V and 5 bases at J, leaving 5 bases unmatched. The CDR3 consists of 16 residues. CDR1 is SGHRS, CDR2 YFSETQ, per germline.

V gene TRBV2 combines with J gene TRBJ2-7; TRBD1 aligns across 10 bases. Germline values: CDR1 SNHLY, CDR2 FYNNEI. This CDR3 spans 15 amino acids. J lost 9 bases, V lost 5 bases, and 13 bases had no gene match. CDR3 protein: CASSPRQGAGFGQYF. Written as DNA, the CDR3 is TGTGCCAGCAGTCCCAGACAGGGGGCTGGTTTCGGGCAGTACTTC. The variable domain in full, with the rest retrieved from reference TRBV2 and TRBJ2-7, is EPEVTQTPSHQVTQMGQEVILRCVPISNHLYFYWYRQILGQKVEFLVSFYNNEISEKSEIFDDQFSVERPDGSNFTLKIRSTKLEDSAMYFCASSPRQGAGFGQYFGPGTRLTVT.

The chain is built from TRBV2 and TRBJ2-7; unclear D gene. From germline, CDR1 is SNHLY and CDR2 FYNNEI. This CDR3 is 12 amino acids long. The germline V and J ends were trimmed by 6 bases and 4 bases, with 10 bases remaining between them. The CDR3 sequence is CASRPDGYEQYF. CDR3 DNA: TGTGCCAGCAGACCCGACGGGTACGAGCAGTACTTC.

The chain has TRBV19 and TRBJ2-5, with D possibly TRBD1 on 6 matching bases. The germline gives CDR1 LNHDA, CDR2 SQIVND (reference sequence). Trimming removed 4 bases at V and 1 base at J, with 7 bases between. This CDR3 has 13 amino acids. This CDR3 reads CASSRTVQETQYF. CDR3 sequence (DNA): TGTGCCAGTAGTAGGACAGTCCAAGAGACCCAGTACTTC. The variable domain in full, with the rest retrieved from reference TRBV19 and TRBJ2-5, is DGGITQSPKYLFRKEGQNVTLSCEQNLNHDAMYWYRQDPGQGLRLIYYSQIVNDFQKGDIAEGYSVSREKKESFPLTVTSAQKNPTAFYLCASSRTVQETQYFGPGTRLLVL.

The rearrangement links TRBV7-9 to TRBJ2-5; 9 bases line up with TRBD1. CDR3 length: 16 amino acids. Germline loops: CDR1 SEHNR, CDR2 FQNEAQ (reference sequence). The ends lost 0 bases at V and 3 bases at J; junction bases unmatched: 5. This chain's CDR3 is CASSLAGQGLKETQYF. For the CDR3, the DNA is TGTGCCAGCAGCTTAGCGGGACAGGGATTGAAAGAGACCCAGTACTTC.

This clone was seen a handful of times. The chain recombines TRBV5-1 with TRBJ1-6; no clear D gene. V shed 0 bases and J shed 10 bases, with 11 bases lying between them. The CDR3 has 14 residues. The germline gives CDR1 SGHRS, CDR2 YFSETQ. Here the CDR3 DNA reads TGCGCCAGCAGCTTGGTTTCTACCGACTCACCCCTCCACTTT. Translated: CASSLVSTDSPLHF.

V gene TRBV6-6 combines with J gene TRBJ2-5; D call uncertain. Trimming shortened V by 6 bases and J by 7 bases, and 9 bases separated the two germline ends. This CDR3 is 11 amino acids long. In germline, CDR1 is MNHNY, CDR2 SVGAGI (reference sequence). The CDR3 protein is CASSPSGTQYF. The CDR3, as DNA: TGTGCCAGCAGCCCCTCAGGGACCCAGTACTTC.

J is TRBJ2-2 and V is TRBV27; D is undetermined. V lost 2 bases and J 6 bases, leaving 13 bases between the germline ends. CDR1 is MNHEY, CDR2 SMNVEV, per germline (reference sequence). CDR3 length: 15 amino acids. DNA of the CDR3: TGTGCCAGCAGTTTAACCCCGGCAGTCCCCGGGGAGCTGTTTTTT. Its translation: CASSLTPAVPGELFF.

The J gene is TRBJ1-6, the V gene TRBV7-9, with D perhaps matching TRBD1 (5 bases). Trimming pared 1 base from V and 10 bases from J, leaving 17 bases between. Per the germline V gene, CDR1 is SEHNR and CDR2 is FQNEAQ (reference sequence). The CDR3 is 16 amino acids. In nucleotides, the CDR3 is TGTGCCAGCAGCTTAGAGACTCCGGACACATCCTCACCCCTCCACTTT. Translated, it gives CASSLETPDTSSPLHF.

This clone was picked up one time. V and J are TRBV5-1 and TRBJ2-1, with a tentative D call TRBD2 (7 bases). CDR3 length: 16 residues. The V gene's germline CDR1 is SGHRS and CDR2 YFSETQ. V was trimmed by 0 bases and J by 4 bases, leaving 14 bases between them. The CDR3, as DNA: TGCGCCAGCAGCTTGGTTGGGCGGGGGCTGTACAATGAGCAGTTCTTC. Translating it yields CASSLVGRGLYNEQFF.

CDR3 sequence: CASSLAQTYEQYF. CDR3 DNA: TGTGCCAGCAGCTTAGCACAAACCTACGAGCAGTACTTC. The V call is TRBV7-8, the J call TRBJ2-7; D not certain. The CDR3 is made up of 13 amino acids. V gave up 0 bases and J gave up 2 bases, with 5 bases separating them. Germline assignment: CDR1 SGHVS and CDR2 FQNEAQ.

This clone was recorded a few times. The CDR3 bases are TGTGCCAGCAGCTCCGGGACCACTAGCACAGATACGCAGTATTTT. This encodes CASSSGTTSTDTQYF. This rearrangement joins TRBV7-9 to TRBJ2-3, with D tentatively TRBD1 or TRBD2 (5 bases each). Looked up from germline, CDR1 is SEHNR and CDR2 is FQNEAQ (reference sequence). Trimming shortened V by 4 bases and J by 0 bases, and 11 bases separated the two germline ends. This CDR3 contains 15 residues. The full variable domain, in which reference TRBV7-9 and TRBJ2-3 provide the parts outside the CDR3, is DTGVSQNPRHKITKRGQNVTFRCDPISEHNRLYWYRQTLGQGPEFLTYFQNEAQLEKSRLLSDRFSAERPKGSFSTLEIQRTEQGDSAMYLCASSSGTTSTDTQYFGPGTRLTVL.

The rearrangement uses TRBV6-5 and TRBJ2-7; possible D gene TRBD1, 7 bases. CDR1 and CDR2 (germline): MNHEY, SVGAGI. V was trimmed by 5 bases and J by 3 bases, leaving 11 bases between them. The CDR3 has 13 amino acids. DNA for the CDR3: TGTGCCAGCAGTCACAGGGGAGGCTACGAGCAGTACTTC. Translation gives CASSHRGGYEQYF.

Concerning this clone: A far larger clone is only one base removed, so a read error is likely. The sample carries other DNA sequences with the same CDR3. The chain is built from TRBV7-2 and TRBJ2-3; 11 nucleotides match TRBD2. The V gene's germline CDR1 is SGHTA and CDR2 FQGNSA. The CDR3 is 15 amino acids. Trimming removed 6 bases from V and 0 bases from J; junction bases left unmatched: 2. CDR3 protein: CASSWTSGSTDTQYF. CDR3 in DNA: TGTGCCAGCAGTTGGACTAGCGGGAGCACAGATACGCAGTATTTT.

The chain links TRBV14 to TRBJ1-1; 9 bases line up with TRBD1. This CDR3 region has 15 residues. Trimming at V came to 1 base and at J to 4 bases, leaving 4 bases not matched to a gene. The germline gives CDR1 SGHDN, CDR2 FVKESK. The CDR3 is CASSQVGQGSTEAFF. The CDR3, as DNA: TGTGCCAGCAGCCAAGTGGGACAGGGTAGCACTGAAGCTTTCTTT.

The chain is built from TRBV13 and TRBJ2-1; 9 bases align to TRBD1. The germline V gene has CDR1 PRHDT and CDR2 FYEKMQ (reference sequence). The J segment lost 0 bases and the V segment lost 4 bases, leaving 16 bases of the junction unmatched. CDR3 length equals 20 residues. The CDR3 sequence is CASSSKGQGGWVSSYNEQFF. The DNA of the CDR3 is TGTGCCAGCAGCTCCAAGGGACAGGGAGGGTGGGTAAGCTCCTACAATGAGCAGTTCTTC.

Only a few counts were recorded for this clone. V usage is TRBV6-5 and J usage is TRBJ2-7, with TRBD1 matching 7 bases. There are 14 residues in the CDR3. Germline V gene data show CDR1 as MNHEY and CDR2 as SVGAGI. Unmatched junction bases numbered 6, after V lost 5 bases and J lost 2 bases. CDR3 sequence reads: CASSLNRGTYEQYF. The CDR3 DNA reads as TGTGCCAGCAGTCTAAACAGGGGAACCTACGAGCAGTACTTC.

The table lists this clone with a count of one. The chain is built from TRBV4-2 and TRBJ1-1, with 7 nucleotides matching TRBD1. Trimming cost V 2 bases and J 5 bases; bases outside gene matches: 5. The V gene's germline CDR1 is LGHNA and CDR2 YNFKEQ. There are 14 residues in the CDR3. In DNA, the CDR3 is TGTGCCAGCAGCCAAACAGGGGCGAGTACTGAAGCTTTCTTT. Translation gives CASSQTGASTEAFF.

This chain connects TRBV6-1 to TRBJ1-1; D remains unclear. The CDR3 contains 11 residues. V lost 2 bases and J lost 8, with 6 bases in between. CDR1 MNHNS and CDR2 SASEGT come from the germline V gene. The CDR3 nucleotides are TGTGCCAGCAGTGAACTCACCGAAGCTTTCTTT. Residues: CASSELTEAFF.

The chain has TRBV7-2 and TRBJ1-1; 11 positions agree with TRBD1. The V segment lost 7 bases and the J segment 0 bases; nucleotides outside the gene matches: 7. Germline CDR1 reads SGHTA; CDR2 reads FQGNSA. This CDR3 has 16 residues. The CDR3 bases are TGTGCCAGCACCAACCGGGACAGGGGGTTGAACACTGAAGCTTTCTTT. It yields the protein CASTNRDRGLNTEAFF.

The chain is built from TRBV6-5 and TRBJ2-7; TRBD1 matches at 9 bases. With 7 bases clipped from V and 3 bases from J, the junction kept 7 bases outside the gene matches. The CDR3 sequence is 14 residues long. Germline CDR1 is MNHEY and CDR2 is SVGAGI. The CDR3 sequence: CASTTPGQGYEQYF. For the CDR3, the DNA is TGTGCCAGCACCACTCCGGGACAGGGCTACGAGCAGTACTTC.

The chain joins TRBV11-2 to TRBJ2-1, with D perhaps matching TRBD1 (5 bases). The CDR3 contains 15 residues. Germline lookup yields CDR1 SGHAT and CDR2 FQNNGV. With 8 bases removed from V and 0 bases from J, the gap between germline ends came to 14 bases. Here the CDR3 DNA reads TGTGCCAGCGAATACAGGAGCAGCTCCTACAATGAGCAGTTCTTC. This gives the protein CASEYRSSSYNEQFF.

The V and J genes are TRBV2 and TRBJ2-2; D may be TRBD2 (6 bases). Per germline, CDR1 SNHLY and CDR2 FYNNEI. V was pared by 6 bases and J by 1 base, with 9 bases between. This CDR3 spans 14 amino acids. The CDR3 DNA follows: TGTGCCAGCAGACTTAGCGGGAACACCGGGGAGCTGTTTTTT. Translation: CASRLSGNTGELFF.

The chain couples TRBV6-1 to TRBJ2-7; TRBD1 might be the D (5 bases). The V end was cut by 7 bases, the J end by 4 bases, with 11 bases between. The CDR3 loop spans 12 amino acids. CDR1 and CDR2 from the germline V gene are MNHNS and SASEGT. The CDR3 nucleotides read TGTGCCAGCATAAGTCAGGGTTACGAGCAGTACTTC. Protein sequence: CASISQGYEQYF.

The sample holds a few counts of this clone. The V gene is TRBV28, the J gene TRBJ1-5; D unresolved. The germline V gene encodes CDR1 MDHEN and CDR2 SYDVKM. This CDR3 is built from 17 residues. V was cut by 5 bases and J by 0 bases, with 17 bases left in between. CDR3 DNA: TGTGCCAGCAGTCCTTCCCTAGGTACACCTAGCAATCAGCCCCAGCATTTT. As protein: CASSPSLGTPSNQPQHF.

This rearrangement joins TRBV29-1 to TRBJ2-1; tentatively, D is TRBD2 (6 bases). V was pared by 4 bases and J by 3 bases, with 10 bases between. CDR1 and CDR2 from the germline V gene are SQVTM and ANQGSEA. The CDR3 is made up of 13 amino acids. CDR3 DNA: TGCAGCGTTGGGGGGACTGGCTACAATGAGCAGTTCTTC. It encodes CSVGGTGYNEQFF.